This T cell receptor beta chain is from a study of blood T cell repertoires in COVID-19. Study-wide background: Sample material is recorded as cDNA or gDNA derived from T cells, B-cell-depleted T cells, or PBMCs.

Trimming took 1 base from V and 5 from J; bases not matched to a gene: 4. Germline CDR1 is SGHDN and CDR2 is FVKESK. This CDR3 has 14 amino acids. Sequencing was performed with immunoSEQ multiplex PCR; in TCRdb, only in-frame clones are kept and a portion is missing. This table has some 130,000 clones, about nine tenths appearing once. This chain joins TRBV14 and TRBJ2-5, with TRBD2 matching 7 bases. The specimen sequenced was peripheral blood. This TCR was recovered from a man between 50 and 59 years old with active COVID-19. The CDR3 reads CASSQVGGKETQYF. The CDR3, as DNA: TGTGCCAGCAGCCAAGTGGGGGGGAAGGAGACCCAGTACTTC.